This T cell receptor (beta chain) was found in a study of T-cell reconstitution after alpha-beta-depleted transplantation in children. Researchers prepared the TCRbeta library using unique molecular identifiers, the study reports. From the PCR reads, TCRdb called clonotypes with MiXCR, one entry per CDR3 protein. The profile shows some 550,000 distinct CDR3 sequences, around 18% of them singletons. In its sample, this clonotype was seen a few times. V trimming: 1 base; J trimming: 5 bases; junction bases outside the gene matches: 4. This CDR3 is built from 16 residues. J is TRBJ2-1 and V is TRBV12-3 or TRBV12-4; the match to TRBD2 covers 11 bases. This material consisted of PBMCs from the stem cell graft donor, taken from the stem cell graft. The clonotype originates from a human donor who donated a stem cell graft to a child with acute lymphoblastic leukemia. As DNA, the CDR3 is TGTGCCAGCAGTTTAGGGATAGCGGGAGGGGACAATGAGCAGTTCTTC. It encodes CASSLGIAGGDNEQFF.